Following are 7 T cell receptor beta chains from one sample sequenced in a study of PD-1 blockade in classical Hodgkin lymphoma. Assay: immunoSEQ multiplex PCR; the TCRdb copy retains only in-frame clones and omits some. The sample has 15,000 or so clones, roughly 85% seen once. Relapses following autologous stem cell transplantation were seen in all patients, with brentuximab vedotin exposure varying. This material consisted of peripheral blood mononuclear cells (PBMCs), taken at baseline. The receptors were gathered from a human donor with classical Hodgkin lymphoma.

The V gene is TRBV11-3, the J gene TRBJ2-7; D gene uncertain. Deletions cut 1 base from V and 5 bases from J, with 9 bases between. Per the germline V gene, CDR1 is SGHNT and CDR2 is YENEEA. The CDR3 is 13 residues long. In DNA form, the CDR3 reads TGTGCCAGCAGCTTAGGGTCTGGTAACGAGCAGTACTTC. The encoded protein is CASSLGSGNEQYF.

This chain links TRBV27 with TRBJ2-7, with 11 positions matching TRBD1. The CDR3 is made up of 18 amino acids. V trimming: 2 bases; J trimming: 2 bases; junction bases outside the gene matches: 11. Germline V gene data show CDR1 as MNHEY and CDR2 as SMNVEV (reference sequence). CDR3 DNA sequence: TGTGCCAGCAGTTTAAAGGCCCGGACAGGGGGCTATCCCTACGAGCAGTACTTC. Its translation: CASSLKARTGGYPYEQYF.

This chain connects TRBV5-5 to TRBJ1-2; 10 bases are shared with TRBD1. The length of the CDR3 is 14 residues. CDR1 is SGHKS and CDR2 is YYEKEE in the germline V gene (reference sequence). Trimming cost V 0 bases and J 8 bases; bases outside gene matches: 4. The chain's CDR3 is CASSLEGQGTGYTF. CDR3 nucleotides: TGTGCCAGCAGCTTGGAGGGACAGGGGACGGGCTACACCTTC. Looking up the rest from reference TRBV5-5 and TRBJ1-2 gives the full variable domain: DAGVTQSPTHLIKTRGQQVTLRCSPISGHKSVSWYQQVLGQGPQFIFQYYEKEERGRGNFPDRFSARQFPNYSSELNVNALLLGDSALYLCASSLEGQGTGYTFGSGTRLTVV.

V is TRBV6-5 and J is TRBJ2-3, with D perhaps TRBD2 (6 bases). Germline CDR1 MNHEY, CDR2 SVGAGI. With 10 bases removed from V and 1 base from J, the gap between germline ends came to 12 bases. The CDR3 is 13 amino acids. The CDR3 nucleotides read TGTGCCACACGCTGGGGGGGCACAGATACGCAGTATTTT. It yields the protein CATRWGGTDTQYF.

V usage is TRBV5-1 and J usage is TRBJ2-5; D uncertain. There are 15 residues in the CDR3. V was pared by 9 bases and J by 0 bases, with 18 bases between. The germline V gene encodes CDR1 SGHRS and CDR2 YFSETQ. The DNA for the CDR3 is TGCGCCACCAAACTCACAGTGGCGTACCAAGAGACCCAGTACTTC. Encoded protein: CATKLTVAYQETQYF.

V gene TRBV2 combines with J gene TRBJ2-7; possible D gene TRBD2, 7 bases. The germline CDR1 and CDR2 sequences are SNHLY and FYNNEI. The length of the CDR3 is 12 residues. The CDR3 loop reads CSGTQLSGEQYF. The CDR3, as DNA: TGTAGCGGGACACAGCTTTCAGGCGAGCAGTACTTC.

This chain joins TRBV4-1 and TRBJ1-6; a weak D match, TRBD1 (6 bases). Germline-derived CDR1 and CDR2 are MGHRA and YSYEKL. V gave up 1 base and J gave up 8 bases, with 18 bases separating them. The CDR3 length is 17 residues. DNA for the CDR3: TGCGCCAGCAGCCAAGTTTCACTCCGGGGGCTTGATTCACCCCTCCACTTT. It codes for CASSQVSLRGLDSPLHF.